The 16 T cell receptor beta chains reported below all come from one sample, sequenced in a study of Ad26.COV2.S vaccination and SARS-CoV-2 variants. Method: immunoSEQ multiplex PCR; TCRdb's copy keeps in-frame clones and lacks some. The table lists 440,000 or so clones, nearly 90% of them singletons. Treatment described: around 19 received Ad26.COV2.S at low or high dose, single or two shots; about 5 received placebo; per-sample allocation not given. All samples were drawn on day 63, counting from the first vaccine or placebo injection. Material: peripheral blood, obtained in a trial of Ad26.COV2.S vaccine versus placebo. These receptor sequences come from a person aged 18 to 59 who received the Ad26.COV2.S COVID-19 vaccine or a placebo.

The chain recombines TRBV7-2 with TRBJ2-7, with D unclear. Germline values: CDR1 SGHTA, CDR2 FQGNSA. The V end lost 1 base, the J end lost 9 bases, and 13 bases lay between the germline ends. CDR3 length equals 13 residues. CDR3 protein: CASSLDREIGQYF. CDR3 nucleotide sequence: TGTGCCAGCAGCTTAGATAGGGAAATTGGGCAGTACTTC.

V gene TRBV5-1 combines with J gene TRBJ2-7; 9 nucleotides agree with TRBD2. CDR1 and CDR2 (germline): SGHRS, YFSETQ. After removal of 0 bases from V and 5 bases from J, the junction contained 9 bases not matched to a gene. This CDR3 contains 16 residues. Written as DNA, the CDR3 is TGCGCCAGCAGCTTGGGGGGCGGGAGGGCCATCCACGAGCAGTACTTC. It encodes CASSLGGGRAIHEQYF.

The chain is built from TRBV7-9 and TRBJ2-1; tentatively, D is TRBD1 (6 bases). The CDR3 length is 17 residues. Germline CDR1 is SEHNR and CDR2 is FQNEAQ (reference sequence). Trimming left V 2 bases short and J 3 bases short, with 17 bases between. The DNA of the CDR3 is TGTGCCAGCAGCTTATCTTCGGGACAATTAGGCTACAATGAGCAGTTCTTC. This gives the protein CASSLSSGQLGYNEQFF.

The CDR3 DNA sequence: TGTGCCAGCAGCCTAACGGGACAGGGGGCTCCCAACGAGCAGTACTTC. Protein sequence: CASSLTGQGAPNEQYF. The chain is built from TRBV4-2 and TRBJ2-7, with 12 positions matching TRBD1. Unmatched junction bases numbered 9, after V lost 4 bases and J lost 5 bases. The CDR3 has 16 amino acids. Germline V gives CDR1 LGHNA, CDR2 YNFKEQ.

The chain employs TRBV6-5 and TRBJ2-7, with a weak D call TRBD2 (7 bases). The germline gives CDR1 MNHEY, CDR2 SVGAGI. The V end lost 6 bases, the J end lost 7 bases, and 13 bases lay between the germline ends. The CDR3 contains 12 residues. The CDR3, as DNA: TGTGCCAGCAGGCGGGGGCTAGGGGAGCAGTACTTC. Its protein product is CASRRGLGEQYF.

The rearrangement links TRBV7-9 to TRBJ2-7; no reliable D call. Trimming took off 2 bases at V and 3 bases at J, with 11 bases between the two ends. Germline V gene lookup returns CDR1 SEHNR and CDR2 FQNEAQ (reference sequence). This CDR3 has 14 amino acids. The DNA of the CDR3 is TGTGCCAGCAGCTTAACGCCAGCTGTCTACGAGCAGTACTTC. As protein: CASSLTPAVYEQYF.

The CDR3 sequence is CASRREGAKLFF. The CDR3 nucleotides are TGTGCCAGCAGGAGAGAGGGGGCAAAACTGTTTTTT. This chain uses TRBV2 with TRBJ1-4, with 7 bases fitting TRBD1. CDR1 SNHLY and CDR2 FYNNEI come from the germline V gene. The trim removed 6 bases at V and 10 bases at J, leaving 5 bases unmatched. The length of the CDR3 is 12 residues.

CDR3 sequence (DNA): TGTGCCAGCAGCAGGGGATCACAGACGCAGTATTTT. Residues: CASSRGSQTQYF. The chain employs TRBV7-9 and TRBJ2-3; weak D call: TRBD1 (5 bases). V was pared by 5 bases and J by 9 bases, with 12 bases between. Per the germline V gene, CDR1 is SEHNR and CDR2 is FQNEAQ (reference sequence). The CDR3 runs 12 residues.

The rearrangement uses TRBV5-1 and TRBJ2-2, with no clear D. Germline assignment: CDR1 SGHRS and CDR2 YFSETQ. V was cut by 4 bases and J by 3 bases, with 16 bases left in between. The CDR3 loop spans 16 amino acids. The CDR3 sequence: CASSPTDLLYTGELFF. Written as DNA, the CDR3 is TGCGCCAGCAGCCCTACCGACTTATTATACACCGGGGAGCTGTTTTTT.

Worth noting for this clone: A junction boundary mismatches the germline segment, possibly from a read error. The chain joins TRBV28 to TRBJ1-2, with a possible D match to TRBD1 (5 bases). Germline-derived CDR1 and CDR2 are MDHEN and SYDVKM. This CDR3 region has 8 residues. The CDR3 DNA is TGTGCCAGCAGTCCCAGGGACTTC. It is translated as CASSPRDF.

This rearrangement joins TRBV5-1 to TRBJ1-6; no clear D gene. Germline V gives CDR1 SGHRS, CDR2 YFSETQ. This CDR3 spans 14 amino acids. The germline V and J ends were trimmed by 0 bases and 5 bases, with 6 bases remaining between them. CDR3: CASSLGQDNSPLHF. The CDR3 DNA reads TGCGCCAGCAGCTTGGGCCAGGATAATTCACCCCTCCACTTT. Complete variable domain (other parts from reference TRBV5-1 and TRBJ1-6): KAGVTQTPRYLIKTRGQQVTLSCSPISGHRSVSWYQQTPGQGLQFLFEYFSETQRNKGNFPGRFSGRQFSNSRSEMNVSTLELGDSALYLCASSLGQDNSPLHFGNGTRLTVT.

The chain combines TRBV11-2 with TRBJ1-2; D not resolved. Germline lookup yields CDR1 SGHAT and CDR2 FQNNGV. V was pared by 1 base and J by 11 bases, with 11 bases between. The CDR3 is 12 amino acids. The CDR3 sequence is CASSLGSGGYTF. The CDR3 coding sequence is TGTGCCAGCAGCTTAGGCAGTGGAGGGTACACCTTC. Using reference TRBV11-2 and TRBJ1-2 for the parts outside the CDR3, the full variable domain is EAGVAQSPRYKIIEKRQSVAFWCNPISGHATLYWYQQILGQGPKLLIQFQNNGVVDDSQLPKDRFSAERLKGVDSTLKIQPAKLEDSAVYLCASSLGSGGYTFGSGTRLTVV.

The chain couples TRBV2 to TRBJ2-1; no firm D call. There are 11 residues in the CDR3. Trimming shortened V by 3 bases and J by 8 bases, and 5 bases separated the two germline ends. The germline V gene has CDR1 SNHLY and CDR2 FYNNEI. In nucleotides, the CDR3 is TGTGCCAGCAGTGATAGGGATGAGCAGTTCTTC. Its translation: CASSDRDEQFF.

V gene TRBV11-2 combines with J gene TRBJ1-2; the D is unclear. The CDR3 totals 14 residues. Germline lookup yields CDR1 SGHAT and CDR2 FQNNGV. V was clipped by 1 base and J by 2 bases, with 8 bases between them. CDR3 DNA: TGTGCCAGCAGCTTAGTCGGGCAGAACTATGGCTACACCTTC. Its translation: CASSLVGQNYGYTF.

The chain is built from TRBV7-2 and TRBJ2-1, with 8 bases identical to TRBD2. The V gene's germline CDR1 is SGHTA and CDR2 FQGNSA. The CDR3 contains 14 residues. The junction had 6 bases not matched to a gene; V was cut back by 5 bases and J by 6 bases. In DNA form, the CDR3 reads TGTGCCAGCAGCCCGACGGGGGGGCGCAATGAGCAGTTCTTC. It codes for CASSPTGGRNEQFF.

This rearrangement joins TRBV28 to TRBJ1-5; D is perhaps TRBD1 (5 bases). The CDR3 totals 15 residues. V shed 6 bases and J shed 2 bases, with 14 bases lying between them. Germline V gives CDR1 MDHEN, CDR2 SYDVKM. The CDR3 here is CASRQTGGGNQPQHF. CDR3 bases: TGTGCCAGCAGACAGACTGGGGGGGGCAATCAGCCCCAGCATTTT.